This T cell receptor beta chain was observed in a study of shared clonotypes between healthy human individuals (dated by TCRdb to about 2020). Background for the entire study: The cohort included three men and a couple of women between 18 and 49 years of age. For each donor, CD4 naive and CD4 memory were each given three plates, CD8 naive was given two plates, and CD8 memory was given one plate. To estimate repertoire size and how much clonotype sharing occurs between individuals, the study deeply sequenced the blood TCR repertoires of roughly 5 healthy adults. Libraries were prepared and TCR repertoires were sequenced by different laboratories using diverse techniques, in order to increase sequencing depth and limit assay-specific biases. Leukapheresis yielded between about 0.85 and 10 billion PBMCs per donor. What the study reported, not specific to this receptor: Rarefaction of sorted-subset datasets indicated incomplete sequencing despite the large sequencing depth. Compared with non-shared clonotypes, clonotypes shared by all four sorted-subset donors had higher generation probabilities. Estimated clonotype richness was generally larger for naive than for memory subsets. Pairwise subsampling indicated that sequencing depth was expected to affect the degree of clonotype sharing among donors. Sharing across a handful of donors was observed for approximately 5% of naive CD4, less than 4% of naive CD8, 2% to 2.5% of memory CD4, and around 0.42% of memory CD8 clonotypes. Sampling was restricted to blood, and TCR repertoires in tissues likely differ from the TCR repertoires found in blood. The genetic and exposure-history diversity represented was limited by the small number of donors.

Using the deep immunoSEQ assay, multiplex PCR amplified TCR CDR3 regions from genomic DNA. Extracted genomic DNA from each cell subset was spread evenly across all wells of several immunoSEQ 96-well plates, with each plate serving as a replicate. Each replicate PCR for sorted subsets received about 180 ng genomic DNA, equal to 30,000 or so T cell genomes. Purified libraries were quantified with a Qubit 3.0 fluorometer, sized on a Bioanalyzer 2100, and re-quantified with the KAPA Library Quantification kit. A separate single-read 150-cycle Illumina NextSeq 550 flow cell was used to sequence each immunoSEQ 96-well plate. In the authors' own workflow: The immunoSEQ output contained only junctional sequences without quality scores, so filtering could not match that applied to full-length reads. To assign V/J genes and CDR3, sequences were annotated using PyIR, a Python wrapper for IgBLAST v1.9, with IMGT germline references. Reads were removed for weak V/J assignments (E-value above 1e-6), missing CDR3, stop codons, out-of-frame junctions, or ambiguous translated residues. V3J clonotypes were defined as sequences sharing the same inferred V gene, J gene, and CDR3 amino acid sequence. The percentage overlap between two repertoires was calculated by dividing the number of shared unique clonotypes by the size of the smaller repertoire. RTK rarefaction, the Chao1 estimator, and Recon v2.1 estimates of unobserved clonotypes were used to assess repertoire richness. For all TCRbeta clonotypes obtained by the gDNA method from a few donors, generation probabilities were computed with OLGA. Held by TCRdb, this immuneACCESS table contains in-frame sequences only and omits some clones. Under half of the omission traces to an unresolved V gene where checked; the cause of the rest is unknown. That table furnishes V, J and clone size, whereas the DNA furnished D and trimming. The sample table contains 1.6 million or so clones; only one count was recorded for more than 95% of them. The ten largest make up about 1.2% of the sample.

As regards this clone: The antigen it recognizes is unknown. The record has no base qualities; no much larger clone is one base away.

The donors were healthy, HIV-negative adults who had no recently reported acute infections or vaccinations. Every donor was a Caucasian adult residing in Nashville, Tennessee, USA. CD4+ T cells were enriched by magnetic negative selection, after which naive cells were positively selected on CD45RA and the negative fraction was taken as the memory subset. Blood was collected by leukapheresis, and PBMCs were isolated by Ficoll-Histopaque density gradient centrifugation and then cryopreserved in liquid nitrogen vapor phase. Purity and quantity of every magnetically sorted T cell population were checked by analytical flow cytometry. Each sorted fraction had its genomic DNA isolated and then quantified by UV absorbance on a Nanodrop 2000c. What was sequenced was naive CD4+ T cells sorted from blood. The sample's cell subset or site, from its label and the paper: CD45RA+ positively selected. This sequence was found in a man aged 25-45 years in good health.

The CDR3 is CASSQERLAGLRSYNEQFF. The DNA sequence reads TGCGCCAGCAGCCAAGAAAGGCTAGCGGGACTACGCTCCTACAATGAGCAGTTCTTC. The chain links TRBV4-3 with TRBJ2-1; the junction holds 9 bases that match TRBD2. The CDR3 contains 19 residues, cysteine and phenylalanine counted. The entry retains the CDR3 DNA only, 57 bases that are in frame from base 1. The germline V gene gives CDR1 as LGHNA and CDR2 as YSLEER. V is trimmed back by 0 bases and J by 0 bases, and the junction contains 9 bases that no gene match accounts for.